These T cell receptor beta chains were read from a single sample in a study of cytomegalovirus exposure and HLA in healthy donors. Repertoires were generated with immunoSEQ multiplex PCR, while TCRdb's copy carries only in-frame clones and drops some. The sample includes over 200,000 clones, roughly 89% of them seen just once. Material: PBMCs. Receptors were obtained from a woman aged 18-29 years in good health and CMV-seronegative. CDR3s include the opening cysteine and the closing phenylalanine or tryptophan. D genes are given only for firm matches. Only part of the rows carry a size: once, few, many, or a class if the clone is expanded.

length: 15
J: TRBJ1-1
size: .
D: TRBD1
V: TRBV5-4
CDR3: CASSVRDRGALPAFF
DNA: TGTGCCAGCAGCGTCCGGGACAGGGGGGCACTCCCAGCTTTCTTT

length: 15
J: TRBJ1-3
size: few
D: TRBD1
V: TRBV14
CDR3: CASSLQGARGNTIYF
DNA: TGTGCCAGCAGCCTACAGGGGGCCCGTGGAAACACCATATATTTT

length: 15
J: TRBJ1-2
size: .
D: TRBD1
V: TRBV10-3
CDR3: CAISDPDRVLGGYTF
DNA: TGTGCCATCAGTGACCCCGACAGGGTTTTAGGTGGCTACACCTTC

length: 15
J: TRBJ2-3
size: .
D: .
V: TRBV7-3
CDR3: CASSSGFFRTDTQYF
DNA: TGTGCCAGCAGCTCTGGTTTTTTCCGGACAGATACGCAGTATTTT

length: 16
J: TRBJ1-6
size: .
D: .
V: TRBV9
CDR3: CASSVGSRGGDSPLHF
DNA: TGTGCCAGCAGCGTAGGGTCACGGGGGGGAGATTCACCCCTCCACTTT

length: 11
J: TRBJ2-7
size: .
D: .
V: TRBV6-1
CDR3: CASSEFRDKYF
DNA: TGTGCCAGCAGTGAATTTCGGGACAAGTACTTC

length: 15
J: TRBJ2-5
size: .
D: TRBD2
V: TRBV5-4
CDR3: CASRPGLAGGETQYF
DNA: TGTGCCAGCAGACCGGGACTAGCGGGTGGAGAGACCCAGTACTTC

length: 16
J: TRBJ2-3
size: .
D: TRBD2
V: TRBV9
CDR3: CASSVNLAGTTDTQYF
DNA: TGTGCCAGCAGCGTTAATTTAGCGGGAACCACAGATACGCAGTATTTT

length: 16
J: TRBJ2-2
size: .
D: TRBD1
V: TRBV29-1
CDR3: CSVQGTDKSNTGELFF
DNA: TGCAGCGTGCAGGGGACAGATAAATCGAACACCGGGGAGCTGTTTTTT

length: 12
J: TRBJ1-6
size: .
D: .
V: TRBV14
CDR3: CASSLYNSPLHF
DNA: TGTGCCAGCAGCCTATATAATTCACCCCTCCACTTT

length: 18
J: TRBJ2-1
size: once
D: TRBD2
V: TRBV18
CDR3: CASSPRGTSGRSRNEQFF
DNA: TGTGCCAGCTCACCACGCGGGACTAGCGGGAGGAGTAGGAATGAGCAGTTCTTC

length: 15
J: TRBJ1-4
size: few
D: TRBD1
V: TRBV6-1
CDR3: CASKTGGPIGEKLFF
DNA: TGTGCCAGCAAGACAGGGGGCCCTATAGGGGAAAAACTGTTTTTT

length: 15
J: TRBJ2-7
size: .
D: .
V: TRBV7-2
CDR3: CASSLASYSDYEQYF
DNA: TGTGCCAGCAGCTTAGCCAGCTATAGCGATTACGAGCAGTACTTC

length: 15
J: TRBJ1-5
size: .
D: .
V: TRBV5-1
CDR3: CASSSTGTPNQPQHF
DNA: TGCGCCAGCAGCTCCACCGGGACACCCAATCAGCCCCAGCATTTT

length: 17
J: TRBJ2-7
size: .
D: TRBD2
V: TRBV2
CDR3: CASSEPSWTSGSNEQYF
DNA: TGTGCCAGCAGTGAACCCTCTTGGACTAGCGGGAGTAACGAGCAGTACTTC

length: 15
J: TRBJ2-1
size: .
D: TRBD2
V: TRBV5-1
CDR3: CASSLATSGYNEQFF
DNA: TGCGCCAGCAGCTTGGCTACTAGCGGCTACAATGAGCAGTTCTTC

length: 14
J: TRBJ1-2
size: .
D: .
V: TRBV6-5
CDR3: CASSYVGRAHGYTF
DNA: TGTGCCAGCAGTTACGTTGGCAGGGCCCATGGCTACACCTTC

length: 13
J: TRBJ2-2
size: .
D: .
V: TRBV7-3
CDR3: CASSSAGPGELFF
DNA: TGTGCCAGCAGCTCGGCGGGCCCCGGGGAGCTGTTTTTT

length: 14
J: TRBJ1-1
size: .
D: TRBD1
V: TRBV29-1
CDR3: CSALGDRLNTEAFF
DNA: TGCAGCGCCCTCGGGGACAGGCTGAACACTGAAGCTTTCTTT

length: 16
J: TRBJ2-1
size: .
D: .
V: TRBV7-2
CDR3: CASSFASISSYNEQFF
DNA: TGTGCCAGCAGCTTCGCGAGCATCTCATCCTACAATGAGCAGTTCTTC

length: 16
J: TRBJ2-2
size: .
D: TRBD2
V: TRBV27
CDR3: CASSSWTSGIAGELFF
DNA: TGTGCCAGCAGTTCGTGGACTAGCGGGATTGCCGGGGAGCTGTTTTTT

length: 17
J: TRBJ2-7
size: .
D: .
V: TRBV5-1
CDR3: CASSLRSLGHGSYEQYF
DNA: TGCGCCAGCAGCTTGAGGTCTCTAGGACACGGCTCTTACGAGCAGTACTTC

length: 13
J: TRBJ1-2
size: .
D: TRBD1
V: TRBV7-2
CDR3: CASSPGTGYGYTF
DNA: TGTGCCAGCAGCCCTGGGACAGGCTATGGCTACACCTTC

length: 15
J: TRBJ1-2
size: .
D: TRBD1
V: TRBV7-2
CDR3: CASSSNTGGGSGYTF
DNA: TGTGCCAGCAGCTCCAATACAGGGGGTGGCTCTGGCTACACCTTC

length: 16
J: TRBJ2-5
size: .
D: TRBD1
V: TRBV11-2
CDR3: CASSFHTGTAQETQYF
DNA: TGTGCCAGCAGCTTTCATACCGGGACAGCACAAGAGACCCAGTACTTC

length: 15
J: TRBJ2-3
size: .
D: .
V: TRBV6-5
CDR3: CASSYSSGVTDTQYF
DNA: TGTGCCAGCAGTTACAGTTCGGGAGTGACAGATACGCAGTATTTT

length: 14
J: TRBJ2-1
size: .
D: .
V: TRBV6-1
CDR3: CAIQGQGGGNEQFF
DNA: TGTGCCATTCAGGGGCAGGGCGGCGGCAATGAGCAGTTCTTC

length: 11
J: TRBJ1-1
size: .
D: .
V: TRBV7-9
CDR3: CASRSTGEAFF
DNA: TGTGCCAGCAGATCAACAGGGGAAGCTTTCTTT

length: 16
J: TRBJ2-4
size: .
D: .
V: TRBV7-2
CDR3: CASSLVARPNKNIQYF
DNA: TGTGCCAGCAGCTTAGTCGCTAGACCCAACAAAAACATTCAGTACTTC

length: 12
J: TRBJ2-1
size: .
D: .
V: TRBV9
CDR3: CASSDVGAVQFF
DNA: TGTGCCAGCAGCGATGTGGGGGCTGTGCAGTTCTTC

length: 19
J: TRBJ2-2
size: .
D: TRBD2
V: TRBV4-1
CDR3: CASSQGLGGGNLNTGELFF
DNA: TGCGCCAGCAGCCAAGGGTTAGGCGGGGGGAACCTTAACACCGGGGAGCTGTTTTTT

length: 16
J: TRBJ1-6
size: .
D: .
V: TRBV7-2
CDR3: CASSLDTRGYNSPLHF
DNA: TGTGCCAGCAGCTTGGATACTCGGGGGTATAATTCACCCCTCCACTTT

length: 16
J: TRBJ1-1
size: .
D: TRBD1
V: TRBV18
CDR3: CASSPWLGQGTTEAFF
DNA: TGTGCCAGCTCACCATGGCTCGGACAGGGTACGACTGAAGCTTTCTTT

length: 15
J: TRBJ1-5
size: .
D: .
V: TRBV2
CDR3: CASSEGHTTYQPQHF
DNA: TGTGCCAGCAGTGAAGGTCATACAACCTATCAGCCCCAGCATTTT

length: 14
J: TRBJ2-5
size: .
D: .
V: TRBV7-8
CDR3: CASSQSGGTKTQYF
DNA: TGTGCCAGCAGCCAGAGTGGGGGGACGAAGACCCAGTACTTC

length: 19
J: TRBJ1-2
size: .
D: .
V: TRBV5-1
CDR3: CASSFFHPRAGRIVYGYTF
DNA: TGCGCCAGCAGCTTTTTTCACCCGAGGGCAGGTCGGATAGTTTATGGCTACACCTTC

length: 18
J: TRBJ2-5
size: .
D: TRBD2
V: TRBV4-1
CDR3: CASSQRDRLAGGQETQYF
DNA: TGCGCCAGCAGCCAGAGGGACCGACTAGCGGGAGGCCAAGAGACCCAGTACTTC

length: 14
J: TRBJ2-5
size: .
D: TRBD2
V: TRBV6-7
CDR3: CASSYLSGGETQYF
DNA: TGTGCCAGCAGTTACTTGAGCGGGGGGGAGACCCAGTACTTC